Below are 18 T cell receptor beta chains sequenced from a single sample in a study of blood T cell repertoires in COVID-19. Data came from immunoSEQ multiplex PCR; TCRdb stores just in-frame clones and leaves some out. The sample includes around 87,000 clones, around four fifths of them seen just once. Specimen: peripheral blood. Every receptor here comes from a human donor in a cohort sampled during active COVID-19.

CDR3 DNA: TGTGCCATCAAACAGGGGTTAGCTAACTATGGCTACACCTTC. This codes for CAIKQGLANYGYTF. J is TRBJ1-2 and V is TRBV10-3, with TRBD1 matching over 7 bases. The ends lost 7 bases at V and 0 bases at J; junction bases unmatched: 5. The CDR3 is 14 amino acids. Germline loops: CDR1 ENHRY, CDR2 SYGVKD.

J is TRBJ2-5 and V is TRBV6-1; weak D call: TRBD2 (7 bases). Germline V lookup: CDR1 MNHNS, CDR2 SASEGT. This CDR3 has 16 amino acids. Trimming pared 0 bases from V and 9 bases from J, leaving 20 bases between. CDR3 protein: CASSEAGGLGLDAQYF. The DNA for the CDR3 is TGTGCCAGCAGTGAAGCGGGGGGGCTTGGGCTCGATGCCCAGTACTTC.

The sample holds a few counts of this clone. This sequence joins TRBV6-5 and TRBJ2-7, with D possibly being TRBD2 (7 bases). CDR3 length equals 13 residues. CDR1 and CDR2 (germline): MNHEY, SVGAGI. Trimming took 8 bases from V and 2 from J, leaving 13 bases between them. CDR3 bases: TGTGCCAGCCGGGGGGCGGACACCTACGAGCAGTACTTC. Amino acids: CASRGADTYEQYF.

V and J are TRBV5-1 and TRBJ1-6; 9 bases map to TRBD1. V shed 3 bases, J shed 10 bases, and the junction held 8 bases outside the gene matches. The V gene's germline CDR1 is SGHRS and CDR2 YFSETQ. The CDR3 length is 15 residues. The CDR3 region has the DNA TGCGCCAGCAGCTCGCGGGGACAGGGAGACTCACCCCTCCACTTT. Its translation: CASSSRGQGDSPLHF. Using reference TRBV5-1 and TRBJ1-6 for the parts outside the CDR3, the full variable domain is KAGVTQTPRYLIKTRGQQVTLSCSPISGHRSVSWYQQTPGQGLQFLFEYFSETQRNKGNFPGRFSGRQFSNSRSEMNVSTLELGDSALYLCASSSRGQGDSPLHFGNGTRLTVT.

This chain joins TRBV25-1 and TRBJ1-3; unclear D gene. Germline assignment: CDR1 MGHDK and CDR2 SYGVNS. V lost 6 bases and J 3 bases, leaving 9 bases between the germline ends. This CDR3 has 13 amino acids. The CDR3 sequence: CASSRGGGNTIYF. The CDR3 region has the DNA TGTGCCAGCAGCCGGGGAGGTGGAAACACCATATATTTT.

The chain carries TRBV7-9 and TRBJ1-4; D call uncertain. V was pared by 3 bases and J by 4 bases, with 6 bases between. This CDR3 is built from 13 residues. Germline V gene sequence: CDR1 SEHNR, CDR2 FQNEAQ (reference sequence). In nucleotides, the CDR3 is TGTGCCAGCAGCTTCCGGGGTAATGAAAAACTGTTTTTT. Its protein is CASSFRGNEKLFF.

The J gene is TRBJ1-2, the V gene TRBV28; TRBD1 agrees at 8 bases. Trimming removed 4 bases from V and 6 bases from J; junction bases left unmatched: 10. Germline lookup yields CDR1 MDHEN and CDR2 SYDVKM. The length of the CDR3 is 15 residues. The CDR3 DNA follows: TGTGCCAGCAGTTCCGCGGACAGGGCCTTCAATGGCTACACCTTC. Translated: CASSSADRAFNGYTF.

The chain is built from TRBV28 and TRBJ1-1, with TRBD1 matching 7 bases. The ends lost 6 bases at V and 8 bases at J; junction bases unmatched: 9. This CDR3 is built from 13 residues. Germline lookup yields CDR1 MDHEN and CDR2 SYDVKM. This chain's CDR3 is CASSLNPTGEAFF. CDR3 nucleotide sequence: TGTGCCAGCAGCCTAAACCCGACAGGGGAAGCTTTCTTT.

CDR3 residues: CATTLNMNTEAFF. The CDR3 nucleotides are TGTGCCACCACCCTTAACATGAACACTGAAGCTTTCTTT. The genes are TRBV10-3 and TRBJ1-1, with D uncertain. Trimming took off 10 bases at V and 0 bases at J, with 12 bases between the two ends. CDR3 length: 13 amino acids. Germline CDR1 and CDR2: ENHRY and SYGVKD.

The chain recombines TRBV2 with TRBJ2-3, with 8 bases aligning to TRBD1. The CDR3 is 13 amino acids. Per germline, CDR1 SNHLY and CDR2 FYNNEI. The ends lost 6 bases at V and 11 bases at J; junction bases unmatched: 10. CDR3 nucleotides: TGTGCCAGCAGGGCACAGGGGGAAGACGGGCAGTATTTT. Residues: CASRAQGEDGQYF.

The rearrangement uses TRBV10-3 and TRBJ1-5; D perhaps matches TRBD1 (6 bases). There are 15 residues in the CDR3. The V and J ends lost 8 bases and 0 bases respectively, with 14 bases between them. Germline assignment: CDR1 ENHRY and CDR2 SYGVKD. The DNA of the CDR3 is TGTGCCATCGGGACCGGGGACAATAGCAATCAGCCCCAGCATTTT. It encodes CAIGTGDNSNQPQHF.

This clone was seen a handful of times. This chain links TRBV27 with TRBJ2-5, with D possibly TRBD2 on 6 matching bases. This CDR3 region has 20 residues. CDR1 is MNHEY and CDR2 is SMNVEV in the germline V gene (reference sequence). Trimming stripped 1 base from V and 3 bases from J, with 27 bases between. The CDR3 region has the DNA TGTGCCAGCAGTTTATTTTTCCCCCTCCGGGGGTCCAGATATGAAGAGACCCAGTACTTC. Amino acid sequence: CASSLFFPLRGSRYEETQYF.

The CDR3: CASSLKTVEKLFF. The CDR3 DNA sequence: TGTGCCAGCAGTCTTAAAACTGTGGAAAAACTGTTTTTT. The gene calls are TRBV5-8 and TRBJ1-4, with D unresolved. CDR3 length equals 13 residues. The V gene lost 5 bases and the J gene lost 8 bases, with 13 bases spanning the gap. CDR1 and CDR2 (germline): SGHTS, YDEGEE.

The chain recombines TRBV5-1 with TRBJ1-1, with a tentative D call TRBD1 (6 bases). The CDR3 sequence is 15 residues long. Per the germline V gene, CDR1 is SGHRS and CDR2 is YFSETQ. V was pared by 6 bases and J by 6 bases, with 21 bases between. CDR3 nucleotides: TGCGCCAGCACCGACCCAACTCAGGGGAAAGCTGAAGCTTTCTTT. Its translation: CASTDPTQGKAEAFF.

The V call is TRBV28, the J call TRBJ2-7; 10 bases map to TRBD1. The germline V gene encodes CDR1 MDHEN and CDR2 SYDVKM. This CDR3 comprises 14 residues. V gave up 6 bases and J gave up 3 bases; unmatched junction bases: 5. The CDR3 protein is CASSRTGGNYEQYF. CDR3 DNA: TGTGCCAGCAGCCGGACAGGGGGGAACTACGAGCAGTACTTC.

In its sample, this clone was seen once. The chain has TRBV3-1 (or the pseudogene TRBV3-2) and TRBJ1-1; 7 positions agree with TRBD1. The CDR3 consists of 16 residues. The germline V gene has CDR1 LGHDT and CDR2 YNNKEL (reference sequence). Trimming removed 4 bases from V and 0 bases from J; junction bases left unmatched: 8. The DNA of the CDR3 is TGTGCCAGCAGCCCTTACCGACAGGGCATGAACACTGAAGCTTTCTTT. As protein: CASSPYRQGMNTEAFF.

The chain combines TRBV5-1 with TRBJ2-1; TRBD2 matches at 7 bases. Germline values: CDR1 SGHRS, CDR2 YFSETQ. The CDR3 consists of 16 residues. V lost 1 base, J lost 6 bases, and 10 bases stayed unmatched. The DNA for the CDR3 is TGCGCCAGCAGCTTGATGAGGGAGGGCCCGAGCAATGAGCAGTTCTTC. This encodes CASSLMREGPSNEQFF.

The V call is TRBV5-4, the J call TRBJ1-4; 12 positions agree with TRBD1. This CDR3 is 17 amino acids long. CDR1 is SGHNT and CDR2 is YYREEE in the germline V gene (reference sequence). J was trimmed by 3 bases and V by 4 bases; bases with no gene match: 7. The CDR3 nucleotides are TGTGCCAGCAGCCCCGGGACAGGGGGCCGGTCTAATGAAAAACTGTTTTTT. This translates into CASSPGTGGRSNEKLFF.